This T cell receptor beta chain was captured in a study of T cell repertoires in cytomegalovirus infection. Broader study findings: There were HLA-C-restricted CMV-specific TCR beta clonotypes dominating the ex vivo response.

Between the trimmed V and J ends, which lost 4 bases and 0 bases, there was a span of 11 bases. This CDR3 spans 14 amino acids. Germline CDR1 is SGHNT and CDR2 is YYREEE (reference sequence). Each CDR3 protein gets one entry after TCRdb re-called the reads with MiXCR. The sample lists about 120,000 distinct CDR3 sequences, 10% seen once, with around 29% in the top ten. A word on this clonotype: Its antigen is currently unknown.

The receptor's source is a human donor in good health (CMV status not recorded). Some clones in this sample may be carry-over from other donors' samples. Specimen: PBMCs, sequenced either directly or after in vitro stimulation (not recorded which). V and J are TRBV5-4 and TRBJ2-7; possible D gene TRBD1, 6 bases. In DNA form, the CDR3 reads TGTGCCAGCAGCCCCCAGACAGGCTCCTACGAGCAGTACTTC. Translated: CASSPQTGSYEQYF.